These T cell receptor beta chains were read from a single sample in a study of cytomegalovirus exposure and HLA in healthy donors. TCRdb's copy holds only in-frame clones and misses some; the assay was immunoSEQ multiplex PCR. The sample yields some 33,000 clones, about 60% seen once. Sequenced input: PBMCs. These TCRs come from a man aged 45-65 years in good health and CMV-seropositive. Both conserved end residues are trimmed from each CDR3. Fields, in order: clone size, V gene, J gene, CDR3 protein. Clone size, where shown, is once, few, many, or a class for clones that have expanded.

abundance: few; v_gene: TRBV30; j_gene: TRBJ2-7; CDR3aa: AWRVRSEAYEQY
abundance: NA; v_gene: TRBV6-1; j_gene: TRBJ2-7; CDR3aa: ASSFSGSPYEQY
abundance: NA; v_gene: TRBV5-1; j_gene: TRBJ2-2; CDR3aa: ASSPRENTGELF
abundance: NA; v_gene: TRBV30; j_gene: TRBJ1-5; CDR3aa: AWSAERALDQPQH
abundance: NA; v_gene: TRBV9; j_gene: TRBJ1-1; CDR3aa: ASSVDPAGMNTEAF
abundance: NA; v_gene: TRBV6-5; j_gene: TRBJ1-6; CDR3aa: ASSYLDVLNSPLH
abundance: NA; v_gene: TRBV30; j_gene: TRBJ2-5; CDR3aa: AWQLRDTSETQY
abundance: NA; v_gene: TRBV5-1; j_gene: TRBJ1-4; CDR3aa: ASSLQANEKLF
abundance: NA; v_gene: TRBV5-4; j_gene: TRBJ2-7; CDR3aa: ASSSGLAGQISYEQY
abundance: NA; v_gene: TRBV6-5; j_gene: TRBJ1-2; CDR3aa: ASSPNDIGYGYT
abundance: NA; v_gene: TRBV28; j_gene: TRBJ1-5; CDR3aa: ASSLPGTGVRGQPQH
abundance: NA; v_gene: TRBV5-1; j_gene: TRBJ1-1; CDR3aa: ASSNTGANTEAF
abundance: NA; v_gene: TRBV7-2; j_gene: TRBJ1-1; CDR3aa: ASSYTRTEAF
abundance: NA; v_gene: TRBV29-1; j_gene: TRBJ1-2; CDR3aa: SVDRETYGYT
abundance: NA; v_gene: TRBV28; j_gene: TRBJ1-2; CDR3aa: ASSLRGTTNYGYT
abundance: NA; v_gene: TRBV27; j_gene: TRBJ1-2; CDR3aa: ASSPGEVGYT
abundance: NA; v_gene: TRBV30; j_gene: TRBJ2-7; CDR3aa: AWSVLGHDYEQY
abundance: NA; v_gene: TRBV20-1; j_gene: TRBJ2-1; CDR3aa: SALYNEQF
abundance: few; v_gene: TRBV13; j_gene: TRBJ2-6; CDR3aa: ASSLAFGGSGANVLT
abundance: NA; v_gene: TRBV6-1; j_gene: TRBJ1-5; CDR3aa: ASSDIGGQPQH
abundance: few; v_gene: TRBV5-4; j_gene: TRBJ1-2; CDR3aa: ASSLNSYGYT
abundance: NA; v_gene: TRBV5-1; j_gene: TRBJ1-1; CDR3aa: ASSPRQHTEAF
abundance: NA; v_gene: TRBV7-2; j_gene: TRBJ1-2; CDR3aa: ASSLGSGGAYGYT
abundance: NA; v_gene: TRBV30; j_gene: TRBJ1-1; CDR3aa: ACVGASAEAF
abundance: NA; v_gene: TRBV7-2; j_gene: TRBJ1-4; CDR3aa: ASSPPRTGFNEKLF
abundance: few; v_gene: TRBV10-1; j_gene: TRBJ1-1; CDR3aa: ARAGSGVNTEAF
abundance: NA; v_gene: TRBV10-3; j_gene: TRBJ1-1; CDR3aa: AIRDRGLNTEAF